These 16 T cell receptor beta chains were all obtained from the same sample, sequenced in a study of shared clonotypes between healthy human individuals. Sequencing used immunoSEQ multiplex PCR; TCRdb keeps in-frame clones, though not all of them. Among more than 2 million clones listed, roughly 94% were seen once. Naive CD8 cells, CD45RO-negative and positively selected for CCR7, excluded terminally differentiated effector memory CD45RA+ cells. Sequencing used naive CD8+ T cells sorted from blood. The receptor source for this set is a young man in good health.

The chain joins TRBV6-6 to TRBJ2-3, with D tentatively TRBD2 (6 bases). The CDR3 contains 16 residues. The V gene lost 5 bases and the J gene lost 3 bases, with 18 bases spanning the gap. CDR1 and CDR2 from the germline V gene are MNHNY and SVGAGI (reference sequence). CDR3 DNA: TGTGCCAGCAGTGGCGACTTAGCGGCCCGTACAGATACGCAGTATTTT. Its translation: CASSGDLAARTDTQYF.

The V gene is TRBV2, the J gene TRBJ2-3; D unresolved. Germline V gene sequence: CDR1 SNHLY, CDR2 FYNNEI. With 3 bases removed from V and 1 base from J, the gap between germline ends came to 14 bases. CDR3 length equals 16 residues. Here the CDR3 DNA reads TGTGCCAGCAGTGATATATGGCAGGTTGGCACAGATACGCAGTATTTT. Its translation: CASSDIWQVGTDTQYF.

The table lists this clone with a count of one. The V and J genes are TRBV4-1 and TRBJ1-6; 7 positions agree with TRBD1. Germline values: CDR1 MGHRA, CDR2 YSYEKL. The CDR3 covers 14 residues. CDR3 residues: CGSRGGFDNSPLHF. The CDR3 nucleotides are TGCGGAAGCAGAGGGGGCTTCGATAATTCACCCCTCCACTTT.

The rearrangement uses TRBV9 and TRBJ1-3, with TRBD1 matching over 7 bases. The CDR3 runs to 15 residues. V shed 4 bases and J 2 bases; nucleotides not matched to a gene: 6. Germline CDR1 SGDLS, CDR2 YYNGEE. The CDR3 DNA follows: TGTGCCAGCAGCTCCATCGACAGGGCTGGAAACACCATATATTTT. It translates to CASSSIDRAGNTIYF.

The rearrangement links TRBV29-1 to TRBJ2-3; 10 bases line up with TRBD2. Unmatched junction bases numbered 11, after V lost 2 bases and J lost 0 bases. The CDR3 is 18 amino acids. Germline V gives CDR1 SQVTM, CDR2 ANQGSEA. The CDR3 sequence is CSVEFRLAGDTSTDTQYF. CDR3 DNA: TGCAGCGTTGAATTTAGGCTAGCGGGAGATACTAGCACAGATACGCAGTATTTT.

The chain has TRBV6-1 and TRBJ2-5, with 10 bases lining up with TRBD2. V shed 4 bases, J shed 5 bases, and the junction held 16 bases outside the gene matches. The CDR3 spans 18 residues. CDR1 and CDR2 from the germline V gene are MNHNS and SASEGT. The CDR3 here is CASSATPRTSGAKETQYF. CDR3 bases: TGTGCCAGCAGTGCTACCCCTAGAACTAGCGGGGCCAAGGAGACCCAGTACTTC.

The genes are TRBV5-6 and TRBJ2-5; TRBD2 matches at 10 bases. The junction had 10 bases not matched to a gene; V was cut back by 0 bases and J by 5 bases. CDR1 SGHDT and CDR2 YYEEEE come from the germline V gene. The CDR3 consists of 17 residues. The CDR3 coding sequence is TGTGCCAGCAGCTTGGTAGTTAGCGGGAGGATCAAGGAGACCCAGTACTTC. It specifies CASSLVVSGRIKETQYF.

This clone was observed once. The genes are TRBV28 and TRBJ2-7, with D maybe TRBD2 (5 bases). The CDR3 consists of 13 residues. Trimming shortened V by 7 bases and J by 7 bases, and 17 bases separated the two germline ends. CDR1 is MDHEN, CDR2 SYDVKM, per germline. This CDR3 is CASTRGPGSEQYF. The DNA for the CDR3 is TGTGCCAGCACCCGAGGACCGGGATCGGAGCAGTACTTC.

In regard to this clone: Distinct nucleotide sequences in the sample also encode this CDR3. This chain joins TRBV9 and TRBJ1-1; D not resolved. Germline lookup yields CDR1 SGDLS and CDR2 YYNGEE. The length of the CDR3 is 13 residues. V lost 0 bases and J 2 bases, leaving 5 bases between the germline ends. This chain's CDR3 is CASSVVVNTEAFF. DNA for the CDR3: TGTGCCAGCAGCGTAGTAGTAAACACTGAAGCTTTCTTT.

V and J are TRBV6-1 and TRBJ1-2, with 10 bases identical to TRBD1. V shed 2 bases, J shed 3 bases, and the junction held 3 bases outside the gene matches. CDR3 length: 15 residues. Germline CDR1 reads MNHNS; CDR2 reads SASEGT. The CDR3 region has the DNA TGTGCCAGCAGTGAACCTGGACAGGGGGACTATGGCTACACCTTC. It codes for CASSEPGQGDYGYTF.

V is TRBV25-1 and J is TRBJ2-7; TRBD1 agrees at 7 bases. CDR1 and CDR2 (germline): MGHDK, SYGVNS. This CDR3 region has 13 residues. V was pared by 3 bases and J by 4 bases, with 3 bases of the junction left unmatched. As DNA, the CDR3 is TGTGCCAGCAGTGACCAGACAGGGTACGAGCAGTACTTC. It yields the protein CASSDQTGYEQYF.

The chain recombines TRBV9 with TRBJ2-1; 10 nucleotides agree with TRBD2. Losses at the gene ends were 3 bases for V and 4 bases for J; bases not matched to a gene: 10. This CDR3 has 17 residues. In germline, CDR1 is SGDLS, CDR2 YYNGEE. CDR3 residues: CASSGLGPSGRYNEQFF. CDR3 DNA: TGTGCCAGCAGCGGACTAGGGCCTAGCGGGAGATACAATGAGCAGTTCTTC.

V usage is TRBV6-6 and J usage is TRBJ1-6; D perhaps matches TRBD1 (6 bases). Germline assignment: CDR1 MNHNY and CDR2 SVGAGI (reference sequence). The V end lost 2 bases, the J end lost 9 bases, and 11 bases lay between the germline ends. This CDR3 contains 14 residues. This CDR3 reads CASSYEGGGSPLHF. The CDR3 DNA sequence: TGTGCCAGCAGTTACGAAGGGGGTGGTTCACCCCTCCACTTT.

This chain uses TRBV5-5 with TRBJ1-2; no clear D gene. The CDR3 runs 16 residues. V was cut by 0 bases and J by 3 bases, with 15 bases left in between. Germline V gene sequence: CDR1 SGHKS, CDR2 YYEKEE (reference sequence). In nucleotides, the CDR3 is TGTGCCAGCAGCTTGGTTTTGGGTGTATTTGACTATGGCTACACCTTC. Translated, it gives CASSLVLGVFDYGYTF.

The CDR3 DNA reads as TGTGCCAGCTCACCTGGATTGGGGCCCGCCGAGCAGTACTTC. This codes for CASSPGLGPAEQYF. The chain is built from TRBV18 and TRBJ2-7, with D possibly TRBD1 on 5 matching bases. The CDR3 length is 14 residues. The ends were cut back, 3 bases at V and 6 bases at J, with 15 bases in the middle. Per the germline V gene, CDR1 is KGHSH and CDR2 is LQKENI.

The chain uses TRBV28 and TRBJ2-7; TRBD1 aligns across 9 bases. Germline CDR1 and CDR2: MDHEN and SYDVKM. This CDR3 spans 14 amino acids. The junction had 8 bases not matched to a gene; V was cut back by 5 bases and J by 6 bases. The CDR3 loop is CASSTRQGVGEQYF. Written as DNA, the CDR3 is TGTGCCAGCAGTACCCGACAGGGGGTGGGCGAGCAGTACTTC.